Only one count was recorded for the clone carrying this TCR beta chain. In the authors' workflow: Reference gene primer amplification yielded estimated nucleated cell counts. Measured with immunoSEQ multiplex PCR; TCRdb has only the in-frame clones, and not every one. V and J calls and clone size are copied from that table; D and trimming were computed from the DNA. The sample has a few hundred thousand clones; 85% are singletons. This sample is part of a study of blood T cell repertoires in COVID-19. CDR1 and CDR2 from the germline V gene are SNHLY and FYNNEI. The CDR3 totals 16 residues. Trimming removed 7 bases from V and 4 bases from J; junction bases left unmatched: 12.

The sample was peripheral blood. The rearrangement joins TRBV2 to TRBJ2-1; 8 bases match TRBD1. This clonotype was sampled from a woman aged 18-29 years with acute or convalescent COVID-19. DNA of the CDR3: TGTGCCAGCAAAACGTCCAGGAGACAGGGGTACAATGAGCAGTTCTTC. Protein: CASKTSRRQGYNEQFF.